The present entry profiles one T cell receptor beta chain with its context. This clonotype was seen a handful of times. No cognate antigen has been identified for it. It has no much larger one-base neighbor in the sample; base qualities were not kept. Moderately to severely active disease, a Clinical Activity Score of at least 3, a NOSPECS grade of at least 4, and a duration under 3 months were present in ophthalmopathy patients. Any patient with an uncontrolled infection, another autoimmune disease, pregnancy or lactation was excluded. Clinical symptoms, serum thyroxine and TRAb, thyroid ultrasound, and orbital computed tomography formed the basis for the diagnoses. PBMCs were separated from 10 ml of fresh peripheral blood using Ficoll-Paque density gradient centrifugation. Total RNA was extracted with Trizol reagent, and quality was checked on an Agilent 2100 Bioanalyzer. The TCR beta CDR3 regions were amplified from the RNA transcripts. The first round of RT-PCR for the TCR CDR3 was performed with the HTBI primer set and the Qiagen OneStep RT-PCR kit. A second multiplex PCR round built the libraries, followed by size selection and purification. Sequencing of the libraries was done on an Illumina HiSeq2000 using paired-end 100 bp reads. In the original analysis: SOAPnuke was used to process the raw data, throwing out any read that contained adapters or uncalled bases, had a mean Phred below 15, or lacked an exact constant-primer or identifier match. High-quality paired reads were merged using COPE v1.2.5, and each unique nucleotide sequence was defined as a clonotype. Clonotypes were aligned to IMGT TRBV, TRBD and TRBJ reference segments using MiTCR v1.1. Analysis was restricted to V-J combinations with a frequency above 0.0001, which covered about 99% of repertoires. A TCS score was defined as the ratio between F50 (clonal expansion) and ExV (chaos), using BLOSUM62-based TCRdist between CDR3 peptides within each V-J. Welch's t-statistics and random forest reduced approximately 520 V-J features to about 13, which were used in a naive Bayes classifier (R e1071). The public reads were run again by TCRdb, first through fastp at Q25 and then through MiXCR, and only productive beta chains were kept. Every CDR3 protein is listed once, alongside the most common genes and DNA of its rows. The V and J calls reflect TCRdb's pipeline rather than the authors' work. For this sample there are around 520,000 distinct CDR3 sequences; roughly a quarter appear just once. The ten largest clonotypes hold roughly 12% of the sample.

The CDR3 contains 16 residues, cysteine and phenylalanine counted. The DNA shown is the 48-base CDR3, in frame from base 1. Based on the germline V gene, the CDR1 and CDR2 sequences are MDHEN and SYDVKM. V is shortened by 10 bases, J by 0 bases, and the region joining them spans 22 bases. This entry is derived from a study of T cells in Graves' hyperthyroidism and ophthalmopathy (dated by TCRdb to between 2017 and 2020). Study-level background: Peripheral blood samples were taken at initial diagnosis, before any treatment was given. The 75 to 100 discovery patients were randomly split 7:3 into training and test sets. According to the paper, TCR Vbeta CDR3 sequencing was carried out on more than 120 peripheral blood samples, which came from 40 to 45 ophthalmopathy, 70 to 80 hyperthyroidism and about 17 progressor patients. The study also compared thyroid tissue and blood T-cell repertoires from more than five Graves' hyperthyroidism patients. Prospective prediction of ophthalmopathy was tested in an independent validation cohort of fewer than 20 hyperthyroidism patients and some 17 patients who later progressed to ophthalmopathy. Following sampling, methimazole starting at 30 mg daily was given to hyperthyroidism patients, and high-dose intravenous methylprednisolone was given to ophthalmopathy patients. A discovery cohort of about 96 patients, roughly 43 with Graves' ophthalmopathy and about 58 with stable Graves' hyperthyroidism, was used to find distinguishing TCR V-J signatures.

Overall study outcomes, separate from this receptor: In validation, the model predicted progression to ophthalmopathy a median of roughly 6.2 months before onset, with roughly 71% sensitivity and around 76% specificity. A 13 V-J signature model separated ophthalmopathy from stable hyperthyroidism, with 87.88% sensitivity and about 81% specificity in cross-validation and 80%/75% in testing. Most expanded thyroid clonotypes (frequency above 0.001) were also found in blood, which suggests that blood repertoires may mirror thyroid immune responses. No statistical method was used to fix the sample size in advance, and group allocation was not hidden from the investigators.

The chain links TRBV28 with TRBJ2-7; a weak D assignment points to TRBD2 (5 bases agree). The TCR comes from a woman under 40 with Graves' ophthalmopathy. The sequencing input was blood. CDR3 protein: CATKRGLVTDSYEQYF. The DNA is TGTGCCACCAAACGGGGTCTCGTGACGGACTCCTACGAGCAGTACTTC.